These 8 T cell receptor beta chains came from one sample sequenced in a study of T cell responses to AZD1222 COVID-19 vaccine. Generated by immunoSEQ multiplex PCR, the TCRdb table keeps only in-frame clones and is missing some. The table has around 35,000 clones, about 88% seen once; the top ten hold approximately 6.2%. The sequencing used peripheral blood, collected on day 0 of AZD1222 vaccination. These receptors originate from an adult in good health.

There are a few counts of this clone. This CDR3 is CASSQSSGTPGDEQYF. CDR3 in DNA: TGCGCCAGCAGCCAATCTTCCGGGACGCCCGGCGACGAGCAGTACTTC. The rearrangement joins TRBV4-3 to TRBJ2-7; D tentatively fits TRBD1 or TRBD2 (5 bases each). Germline values: CDR1 LGHNA, CDR2 YSLEER. The length of the CDR3 is 16 residues. Trimming took 2 bases from V and 5 from J, leaving 19 bases between them.

A few counts support this clone. The V call is TRBV18, the J call TRBJ1-1, with a tentative D call TRBD1 (5 bases). Per germline, CDR1 KGHSH and CDR2 LQKENI. This CDR3 is built from 15 residues. Trimming took 2 bases from V and 1 from J, leaving 11 bases between them. CDR3 coding DNA: TGTGCCAGCTCACCATGGGTCACAGGGAACACTGAAGCTTTCTTT. This codes for CASSPWVTGNTEAFF.

The rearrangement uses TRBV7-2 and TRBJ2-7; 7 positions match TRBD2. Germline V CDR1 and CDR2: SGHTA, FQGNSA. V was pared by 1 base and J by 1 base, with 7 bases of the junction left unmatched. This CDR3 contains 16 residues. As DNA, the CDR3 is TGTGCCAGCAGCTTAGGACCGGGAGGAGGGTCCTACGAGCAGTACTTC. Its protein product is CASSLGPGGGSYEQYF.

The rearrangement joins TRBV19 to TRBJ2-1; D is ambiguous. The CDR3 spans 16 residues. The V end lost 6 bases, the J end lost 0 bases, and 15 bases lay between the germline ends. Germline CDR1 and CDR2: LNHDA and SQIVND (reference sequence). The CDR3 DNA reads as TGTGCCAGTAGCAAAATCCGGGTCACCTCCTACAATGAGCAGTTCTTC. It yields the protein CASSKIRVTSYNEQFF.

This clone was observed a single time. This chain connects TRBV4-2 to TRBJ1-1; TRBD1 aligns across 7 bases. The trim removed 2 bases at V and 4 bases at J, leaving 7 bases unmatched. The CDR3 runs to 15 residues. CDR1 and CDR2 from the germline V gene are LGHNA and YNFKEQ. The CDR3 sequence is CASSQRTGMGTEAFF. CDR3 nucleotides: TGTGCCAGCAGCCAACGGACAGGCATGGGCACTGAAGCTTTCTTT.

As regards this clone: No DNA is shown, since the ends of the CDR3 on it are uncertain; the CDR3 is the one TCRdb lists. The rearrangement uses TRBV21-1 and TRBJ1-4. TRBV21-1 is listed as a pseudogene. The CDR3 has 16 residues if both end residues are counted. CDR3: CASSKVRDQLMKNCFF.

This sequence joins TRBV6-5 and TRBJ2-1; D unresolved. The CDR3 totals 14 residues. The V and J ends lost 7 bases and 5 bases respectively, with 15 bases between them. Looked up from germline, CDR1 is MNHEY and CDR2 is SVGAGI. Here the CDR3 DNA reads TGTGCCAGCAATCCAAAGTCCCCAAACAATGAGCAGTTCTTC. This encodes CASNPKSPNNEQFF.

The J gene is TRBJ2-5, the V gene TRBV11-2, with 10 bases identical to TRBD1. The CDR3 totals 16 residues. V dropped 5 bases and J dropped 0; count of bases not matched to a gene: 6. Germline V gene lookup returns CDR1 SGHAT and CDR2 FQNNGV. CDR3 coding DNA: TGTGCCAGCAGCCCCTGGGGGACAGGGGACCAAGAGACCCAGTACTTC. Protein: CASSPWGTGDQETQYF.